The clone carrying this T cell receptor beta chain is judged medium-sized. Naive CD4+ cells had CD25+ Tregs removed. One entry per CDR3 protein, called by TCRdb with MiXCR from the multiplex PCR reads. The sample consists of fewer than 650 distinct CDR3 sequences, 11% of them appearing once. The sequence was collected from a female donor with breast cancer. Material: naive CD4+ T cells sorted from blood. Subset noted: naive CD4+ T cells, CD4+CD45RA+CD25-.

CDR3 DNA: TGTGCCAGCAGTTTGAGCCCTAACTATGGCTACACCTTC. It specifies CASSLSPNYGYTF. This chain uses TRBV12-3 or TRBV12-4 with TRBJ1-2; D is unresolved. The CDR3 runs 13 residues. Trimming took off 3 bases at V and 0 bases at J, with 5 bases between the two ends.